These T cell receptor beta chains were read from a single sample in a study of T-cell memory formation after mild COVID-19. TCRdb reanalysed the 5' RACE reads using MiXCR and keeps one entry per CDR3 protein. The sample shows 210,000 or so distinct CDR3 sequences, roughly 10% of them seen only once. Sequenced: PBMCs or a T cell subset sorted from them (not recorded which). The receptors come from a man aged 18 to 29 who had mild COVID-19 (a few samples of this study predate the infection). Cell type and time point are not known. The CDR3 runs from the conserved cysteine through the conserved F or W. D genes are given only for firm matches. A clone size is listed for some rows: how often the clone was seen (once, few, many), or a class if it is expanded.

cdr3_aa | cdr3_nt | j_call | d_call | clone_size | v_call | cdr3_length
CSVDQAGQYEQFF | TGCAGCGTTGACCAAGCCGGACAGTATGAGCAGTTCTTC | TRBJ2-1 | NA | few | TRBV29-1 | 13
CSGLAPRQGVSETQYF | TGCAGCGGTTTAGCCCCGAGACAGGGTGTTTCGGAGACCCAGTACTTC | TRBJ2-5 | TRBD1 | once | TRBV29-1 | 16
CATSREVGGDQPQHF | TGTGCCACCAGCAGAGAGGTGGGGGGCGATCAGCCCCAGCATTTT | TRBJ1-5 | NA | NA | TRBV15 | 15
CAWSGTSPDTQYF | TGTGCCTGGAGTGGGACTAGCCCCGATACGCAGTATTTT | TRBJ2-3 | TRBD2 | NA | TRBV30 | 13
CASTRADNYGYTF | TGCGCCAGCACAAGGGCTGACAACTATGGCTACACCTTC | TRBJ1-2 | NA | NA | TRBV5-1 | 13
CASTRGGPDTQYF | TGTGCCAGCACCCGGGGGGGACCAGATACGCAGTATTTT | TRBJ2-3 | TRBD2 | NA | TRBV7-2 | 13
CASSYGNMVEQFF | TGTGCCAGCAGTTACGGAAACATGGTTGAGCAGTTCTTC | TRBJ2-1 | NA | NA | TRBV6-5 | 13
CASSLVASTADTQYF | TGTGCCAGCAGCTTAGTCGCGTCTACGGCAGATACGCAGTATTTT | TRBJ2-3 | NA | NA | TRBV7-2 | 15
CASSLATGEEAFF | TGTGCCAGCAGCTTAGCGACAGGGGAGGAAGCTTTCTTT | TRBJ1-1 | TRBD1 | few | TRBV7-9 | 13
CASSLVRYGTYGYTF | TGTGCCAGCAGCTTGGTGCGGTACGGTACCTATGGCTACACCTTC | TRBJ1-2 | NA | few | TRBV7-2 | 15
CASTAGGVYEQYF | TGTGCCAGCACCGCGGGGGGCGTCTACGAGCAGTACTTC | TRBJ2-7 | TRBD2 | NA | TRBV12-3/TRBV12-4 | 13
CASSLLTASTDTQYF | TGCGCCAGCAGCTTGCTCACGGCTAGCACAGATACGCAGTATTTT | TRBJ2-3 | NA | few | TRBV5-1 | 15
CASSISYSNQPQHF | TGTGCCAGCAGTATAAGTTATAGCAATCAGCCCCAGCATTTT | TRBJ1-5 | NA | many | TRBV6-5 | 14
CASSTSNYGYTF | TGTGCCAGCAGCACGTCTAACTATGGCTACACCTTC | TRBJ1-2 | NA | NA | TRBV12-3/TRBV12-4 | 12
CASSLRSGSNQPQHF | TGTGCCAGCAGCTTGCGGTCAGGGAGCAATCAGCCCCAGCATTTT | TRBJ1-5 | NA | NA | TRBV5-6 | 15
CASSPKSSYNSPLHF | TGTGCCAGCTCACCGAAGAGCTCCTATAATTCACCCCTCCACTTT | TRBJ1-6 | NA | NA | TRBV18 | 15
CASSQARGETQYF | TGCGCCAGCAGCCAGGCTCGTGGGGAGACGCAGTATTTT | TRBJ2-3 | NA | few | TRBV4-3 | 13
CASTGADNEQFF | TGTGCCAGCACCGGGGCGGACAATGAGCAGTTCTTC | TRBJ2-1 | NA | few | TRBV11-3 | 12
CASSIRPGGTNYGYTF | TGTGCCAGTAGTATACGGCCCGGGGGTACTAACTATGGCTACACCTTC | TRBJ1-2 | NA | NA | TRBV19 | 16
CASSSGTSLETQYF | TGCGCCAGCAGCTCCGGGACTAGCCTGGAGACCCAGTACTTC | TRBJ2-5 | TRBD2 | few | TRBV5-1 | 14
CASSLDGSMNTEAFF | TGTGCCAGCAGCTTAGACGGATCTATGAACACTGAAGCTTTCTTT | TRBJ1-1 | NA | NA | TRBV7-9 | 15
CASSQGTGLGYTF | TGCGCCAGCAGCCAAGGGACAGGGCTTGGCTACACCTTC | TRBJ1-2 | TRBD1 | NA | TRBV4-1 | 13
CASGGQGGNQPQHF | TGTGCCAGCGGCGGACAGGGAGGCAATCAGCCCCAGCATTTT | TRBJ1-5 | TRBD1 | many | TRBV6-6 | 14
CASRQSGGEKLFF | TGTGCCAGTCGACAGAGCGGAGGGGAAAAACTGTTTTTT | TRBJ1-4 | NA | NA | TRBV12-3/TRBV12-4 | 13
CSARWSTEAFF | TGCAGTGCTAGATGGAGCACTGAAGCTTTCTTT | TRBJ1-1 | NA | NA | TRBV20-1 | 11
CASSPWLTGASGANVLTF | TGTGCCAGCAGCCCTTGGCTGACAGGCGCTTCTGGGGCCAACGTCCTGACTTTC | TRBJ2-6 | NA | NA | TRBV3-1 | 18
CASSDAGGPDTQYF | TGTGCCAGCAGTGACGCTGGGGGACCAGATACGCAGTATTTT | TRBJ2-3 | NA | NA | TRBV6-4 | 14
CAISATGAYEQYF | TGTGCCATCAGTGCAACCGGTGCCTACGAGCAGTACTTC | TRBJ2-7 | NA | few | TRBV10-3 | 13
CASSIQRGFSNQPQHF | TGTGCCAGCAGCATACAGCGAGGCTTTAGCAATCAGCCCCAGCATTTT | TRBJ1-5 | NA | NA | TRBV7-9 | 16
CASSPQGATDTQYF | TGTGCCAGCAGTCCACAGGGAGCCACAGATACGCAGTATTTT | TRBJ2-3 | NA | few | TRBV28 | 14
CASRHSGGSYEQYF | TGTGCCAGCAGGCATAGCGGGGGGAGCTACGAGCAGTACTTC | TRBJ2-7 | TRBD2 | few | TRBV12-3/TRBV12-4 | 14